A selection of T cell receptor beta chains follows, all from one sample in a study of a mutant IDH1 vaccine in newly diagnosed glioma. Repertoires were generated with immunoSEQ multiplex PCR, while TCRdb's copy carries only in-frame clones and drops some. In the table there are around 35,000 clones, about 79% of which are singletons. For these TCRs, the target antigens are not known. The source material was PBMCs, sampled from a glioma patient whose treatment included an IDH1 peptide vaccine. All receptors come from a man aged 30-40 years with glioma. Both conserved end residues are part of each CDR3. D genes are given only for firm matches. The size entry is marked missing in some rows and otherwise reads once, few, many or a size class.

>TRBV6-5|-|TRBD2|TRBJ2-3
CASSLAGAVDTQYF
TGTGCCAGCAGTTTAGCGGGGGCCGTAGATACGCAGTATTTT
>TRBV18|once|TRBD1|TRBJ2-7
CASSPPGQSSYEQYF
TGTGCCAGCTCACCACCGGGACAGAGCTCCTACGAGCAGTACTTC
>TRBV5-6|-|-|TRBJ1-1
CASSLVSSTEAFF
TGTGCCAGCAGCTTGGTGTCTTCAACTGAAGCTTTCTTT
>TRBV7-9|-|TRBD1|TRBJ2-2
CASSFRQGAGTGELFF
TGTGCCAGCAGCTTCCGACAGGGGGCTGGGACCGGGGAGCTGTTTTTT
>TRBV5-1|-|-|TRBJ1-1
CASSLRSGARRPDTEAFF
TGCGCCAGCAGCCTGCGAAGTGGGGCCCGTCGGCCGGACACTGAAGCTTTCTTT
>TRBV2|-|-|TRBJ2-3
CASKTRSTDTQYF
TGTGCCAGCAAAACGCGGAGCACAGATACGCAGTATTTT
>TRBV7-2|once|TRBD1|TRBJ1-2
CASSPPGQINYGYTF
TGTGCCAGCAGCCCCCCGGGACAGATAAACTATGGCTACACCTTC
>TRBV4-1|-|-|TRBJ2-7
CASSLRTAYEQYF
TGCGCCAGCAGCCTAAGGACAGCGTACGAGCAGTACTTC
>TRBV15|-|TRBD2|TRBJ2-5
CATSRIGGGPRMQETQYF
TGTGCCACCAGCAGGATTGGCGGGGGGCCCAGGATGCAAGAGACCCAGTACTTC
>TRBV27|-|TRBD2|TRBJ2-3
CASSQNLAGGPVTQYF
TGTGCCAGCAGTCAAAACCTAGCGGGGGGGCCGGTTACGCAGTATTTT
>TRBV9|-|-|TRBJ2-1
CASSVVQSNEQFF
TGTGCCAGCAGCGTAGTACAGTCCAATGAGCAGTTCTTC
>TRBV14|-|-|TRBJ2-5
CASSQGREEETQYF
TGTGCCAGCAGCCAAGGGAGGGAAGAAGAGACCCAGTACTTC
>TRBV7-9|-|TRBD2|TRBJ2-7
CASSLVAGAYEQYF
TGTGCCAGCAGCTTAGTTGCGGGGGCCTACGAGCAGTACTTC
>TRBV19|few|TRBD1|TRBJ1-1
CASSRQGINTEAFF
TGTGCCAGTAGCCGACAGGGGATAAACACTGAAGCTTTCTTT
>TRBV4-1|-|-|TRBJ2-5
CASSQADRAETQYF
TGCGCCAGCAGCCAAGCCGACCGCGCAGAGACCCAGTACTTC
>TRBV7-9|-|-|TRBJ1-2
CASSLQGFYGYTF
TGTGCCAGCAGCTTACAGGGATTCTATGGCTACACCTTC
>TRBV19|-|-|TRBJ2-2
CASIDPWFPGELFF
TGTGCCAGTATCGACCCCTGGTTTCCCGGGGAGCTGTTTTTT
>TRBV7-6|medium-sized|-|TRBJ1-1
CASSLRLGTEAFF
TGTGCCAGCAGCTTGAGACTTGGTACTGAAGCTTTCTTT
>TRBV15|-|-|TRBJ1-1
CATSRGKGVPRANTEAFF
TGTGCCACCAGCAGAGGAAAGGGGGTTCCTCGGGCGAACACTGAAGCTTTCTTT
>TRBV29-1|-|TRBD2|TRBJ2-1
CSGGEGTAPGAQFF
TGCAGCGGTGGGGAGGGGACTGCCCCCGGGGCGCAGTTCTTC
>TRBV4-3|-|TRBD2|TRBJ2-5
CASSHTVAGGQETQYF
TGCGCCAGCAGCCACACTGTAGCGGGGGGGCAAGAGACCCAGTACTTC
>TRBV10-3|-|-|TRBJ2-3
CATGPRDTQYF
TGTGCCACCGGACCCCGGGATACGCAGTATTTT
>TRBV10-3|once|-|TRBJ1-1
CAIMDETKKGGTEAFF
TGTGCCATAATGGACGAGACAAAGAAGGGGGGCACTGAAGCTTTCTTT
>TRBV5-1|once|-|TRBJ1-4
CASSSQGATNEKLFF
TGCGCCAGCAGCTCACAGGGAGCAACTAATGAAAAACTGTTTTTT